These T cell receptor beta chains were read from a single sample in a study of blood T cell repertoires in COVID-19. The repertoire was sequenced with immunoSEQ multiplex PCR; TCRdb's copy has only in-frame clones and lacks some. Of around 85,000 clones in the sample, 85% to 90% were seen once. The sample taken for sequencing was PBMCs or T cells enriched from blood (not recorded which). The receptor set was obtained from a woman aged 45 to 65 with acute COVID-19. The CDR3 runs from the conserved cysteine through the conserved F or W. The D gene is left open where the match is weak. Some rows mark clone size as missing; the rest say once, few, many or name a class of expanded clone.

>TRBV30|.|.|TRBJ2-7
TGTGCCTGGAGTGTACGGCGGGACAGACTTTACCTACCCAGCGAGCAGTACTTC
CAWSVRRDRLYLPSEQYF
>TRBV5-1|TRBD1|.|TRBJ1-4
TGCGCCAGCAGCCTCGGGACAGCTAATGAAAAACTGTTTTTT
CASSLGTANEKLFF
>TRBV4-2|.|.|TRBJ2-3
TGTGCCAGCAGCCAAGACGGGGCTAGCGGCACAGATACGCAGTATTTT
CASSQDGASGTDTQYF
>TRBV4-1|TRBD1|.|TRBJ1-4
TGCGCCAGCAGCCTCGGGACAGGAGATGAAAAACTGTTTTTT
CASSLGTGDEKLFF
>TRBV29-1|.|.|TRBJ1-2
TGCAGCGTTGAAGGGTTGCTGGGAGTCCCTAACTATGGCTACACCTTC
CSVEGLLGVPNYGYTF
>TRBV18|TRBD1|.|TRBJ2-1
TGTGCCAGCTCACTGGGACAGGCGGTGGGTGATGAGCAGTTCTTC
CASSLGQAVGDEQFF
>TRBV7-9|.|.|TRBJ1-1
TGTGCCAGCAGCAAAGCCTATGAAGCTTTCTTT
CASSKAYEAFF
>TRBV19|.|.|TRBJ1-6
TGTGCCAGTAGTCCGGGGGGCTCCTATAATTCACCCCTCCACTTT
CASSPGGSYNSPLHF
>TRBV30|.|.|TRBJ1-1
TGTGCCTGGGGACGCGGGGGAGGGACTGAAGCTTTCTTT
CAWGRGGGTEAFF
>TRBV12-3/TRBV12-4|TRBD1|.|TRBJ1-2
TGTGCCAGCAGACAGGGGTTTAACTATGGCTACACCTTC
CASRQGFNYGYTF
>TRBV5-8|TRBD2|.|TRBJ2-1
TGTGCCAGTGTCCCCCAGGGACTAGCGGGAGGCAATGAGCAGTTCTTC
CASVPQGLAGGNEQFF
>TRBV18|TRBD1|.|TRBJ1-1
TGTGCCAGCTCACCACAATTGGGACAGGGGGCCCTGAACACTGAAGCTTTCTTT
CASSPQLGQGALNTEAFF
>TRBV19|TRBD1|.|TRBJ2-7
TGTGCCAGTTCCCCCGGGACAGGCACCTACGAGCAGTACTTC
CASSPGTGTYEQYF
>TRBV30|TRBD1|.|TRBJ2-7
TGTGCCTGGAGGGACCGGGACAGGGTAACCTACGAGCAGTACTTC
CAWRDRDRVTYEQYF
>TRBV30|.|.|TRBJ2-2
TGTGCCTGGAGTGTAACTAGTCTCTCCGGGGAGCTGTTTTTT
CAWSVTSLSGELFF
>TRBV4-1|TRBD1|once|TRBJ1-4
TGCGCCAGCAGCCAACCATACAGGGGGTCTAATGAAAAACTGTTTTTT
CASSQPYRGSNEKLFF
>TRBV12-3/TRBV12-4|.|.|TRBJ1-2
TGTGCCAGCAGTTCAACAGGCTTCGGCTACACCTTC
CASSSTGFGYTF
>TRBV10-2|.|.|TRBJ2-7
TGCGCCAGCTTGGGGGGCGCGGGAGCCTACGAGCAGTACTTC
CASLGGAGAYEQYF
>TRBV4-1|TRBD2|.|TRBJ2-7
TGCGCCAGCAGCCGAGGAGCGGGAAGAGACTACGAGCAGTACTTC
CASSRGAGRDYEQYF